This T cell receptor (beta chain) was retrieved from a study of control samples from healthy donors and cancer patients. This table comes from immunoSEQ multiplex PCR, and its TCRdb copy is limited to in-frame clones, with some not included. The profile shows approximately 100,000 clones, under 90% of them singletons. The germline CDR1 and CDR2 sequences are SGHVS and FQNEAQ. V lost 0 bases, J lost 6 bases, and 9 bases lay in between. The length of the CDR3 is 13 residues. The chain joins TRBV7-8 to TRBJ2-7; D call uncertain. The clonotype comes from a middle-aged woman in good health. What was sequenced was blood. The DNA for the CDR3 is TGTGCCAGCAGCTTAGCGCATGCGTCCGAGCAGTACTTC. Amino acids: CASSLAHASEQYF.